This TCR beta chain was recorded in a study of blood T cell repertoires in COVID-19. At the level of the study: The samples span acute and convalescent COVID-19 from the United States, Italy and Spain. The cDNA or gDNA used as material had been derived from T cells, B-cell-depleted T cells, or PBMCs.

This CDR3 spans 18 amino acids. J was trimmed by 10 bases and V by 7 bases; bases with no gene match: 21. Germline V gene data show CDR1 as SEHNR and CDR2 as FQNEAQ (reference sequence). In the original analysis: Reference gene primer amplification gave nucleated cell count estimates. Libraries were prepared by immunoSEQ multiplex PCR; TCRdb keeps only in-frame clonotypes and omits some of them. V and J calls and clone size follow that table, whereas D and trimming were derived from the DNA. The profile covers about 110,000 clones, with 81% appearing a single time and roughly 37% taken by the ten largest.

Material: peripheral blood. This clonotype was obtained from a man aged 80 or over with acute or convalescent COVID-19. The chain carries TRBV7-9 and TRBJ2-1; 11 positions match TRBD2. The CDR3 nucleotides read TGTGCCAGCACAGGCGGGGCTAGCGGGAGGTCGGTAGCTTGGGAGCAGTTCTTC. It is translated as CASTGGASGRSVAWEQFF.